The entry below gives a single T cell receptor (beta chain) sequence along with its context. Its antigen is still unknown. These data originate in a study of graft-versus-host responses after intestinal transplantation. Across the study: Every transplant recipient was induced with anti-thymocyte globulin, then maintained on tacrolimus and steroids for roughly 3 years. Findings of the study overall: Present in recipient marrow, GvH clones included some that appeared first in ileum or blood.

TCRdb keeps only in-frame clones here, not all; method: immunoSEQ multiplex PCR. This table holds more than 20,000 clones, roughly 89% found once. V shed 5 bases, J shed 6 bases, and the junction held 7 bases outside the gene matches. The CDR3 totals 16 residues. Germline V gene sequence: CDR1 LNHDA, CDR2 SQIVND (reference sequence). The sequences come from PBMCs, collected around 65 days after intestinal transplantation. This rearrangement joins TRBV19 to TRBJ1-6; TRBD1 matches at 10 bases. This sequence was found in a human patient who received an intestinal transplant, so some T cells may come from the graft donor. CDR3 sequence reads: CASSYATGGSNSPLHF. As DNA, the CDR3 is TGTGCCAGTAGTTATGCGACAGGGGGCTCTAATTCACCCCTCCACTTT.